Presented here are 30 T cell receptor beta chains from one specimen sequenced in a study of T cell repertoires in ileal Crohn's disease. Time point noted: inflamed ileum from the surgical specimen. Assay used: immunoSEQ multiplex PCR; TCRdb lists only in-frame clones, some missing. Of 5,500 to 7,500 clones listed, under 85% are singletons. The source material was ileal tissue. These receptors were collected from an adult with Crohn's disease.

This chain uses TRBV5-1 with TRBJ2-2; TRBD2 agrees at 14 bases. CDR3 length: 15 residues. The germline CDR1 and CDR2 sequences are SGHRS and YFSETQ. V gave up 6 bases and J gave up 4 bases; unmatched junction bases: 2. CDR3: CASTGLAGGTGELFF. CDR3 nucleotides: TGCGCCAGCACCGGACTAGCGGGGGGCACCGGGGAGCTGTTTTTT.

The rearrangement joins TRBV7-8 to TRBJ1-4, with 9 bases identical to TRBD1. The CDR3 totals 16 residues. CDR1 and CDR2 from the germline V gene are SGHVS and FQNEAQ. Trimming took 3 bases from V and 4 from J; bases not matched to a gene: 6. The CDR3 nucleotides are TGTGCCAGCAGCTTGAGGGACAGGGCAATTAATGAAAAACTGTTTTTT. Translation gives CASSLRDRAINEKLFF.

The V call is TRBV7-6, the J call TRBJ1-1; D is undetermined. The CDR3 spans 15 residues. CDR1 and CDR2 (germline): SGHVS, FNYEAQ. V shed 0 bases and J shed 1 base, with 9 bases lying between them. Here the CDR3 DNA reads TGTGCCAGCAGCTTAGCGCGATCGGGGAACACTGAAGCTTTCTTT. Translated: CASSLARSGNTEAFF. The entire variable domain, with the rest obtained from reference TRBV7-6 and TRBJ1-1, is as follows: GAGVSQSPRYKVTKRGQDVALRCDPISGHVSLYWYRQALGQGPEFLTYFNYEAQQDKSGLPNDRFSAERPEGSISTLTIQRTEQRDSAMYRCASSLARSGNTEAFFGQGTRLTVV.

The chain has TRBV30 and TRBJ2-3; TRBD1 matches 9 bases. This CDR3 is built from 14 residues. V trimming: 1 base; J trimming: 5 bases; junction bases outside the gene matches: 4. CDR1 and CDR2 (germline): GTSNPN, SVGIG (reference sequence). The CDR3 region has the DNA TGTGCCTGGAGTGATGGACAGGGGATAGATACGCAGTATTTT. Protein: CAWSDGQGIDTQYF.

The chain combines TRBV4-1 with TRBJ1-1; 7 bases line up with TRBD1. The V gene's germline CDR1 is MGHRA and CDR2 YSYEKL. There are 16 residues in the CDR3. V was pared by 3 bases and J by 0 bases, with 7 bases of the junction left unmatched. DNA for the CDR3: TGCGCCAGCAGCCAGCCCGGACAGGTAATGAACACTGAAGCTTTCTTT. Its translation: CASSQPGQVMNTEAFF.

This chain links TRBV5-6 with TRBJ1-2; 7 bases line up with TRBD1. CDR3 length equals 15 residues. Germline-derived CDR1 and CDR2 are SGHDT and YYEEEE. The V segment lost 0 bases and the J segment 4 bases; nucleotides outside the gene matches: 6. The CDR3 DNA reads as TGTGCCAGCAGCTTGGAGAGGGGGCTTGGCTATGGCTACACCTTC. This sequence encodes CASSLERGLGYGYTF.

This clone was recorded once. V is TRBV5-6 and J is TRBJ2-5; D is unclear. The ends were cut back, 6 bases at V and 1 base at J, with 13 bases in the middle. This CDR3 spans 14 amino acids. CDR1 and CDR2 from the germline V gene are SGHDT and YYEEEE. The CDR3 loop reads CASNIGGLQETQYF. Written as DNA, the CDR3 is TGTGCCAGCAACATCGGTGGTCTCCAAGAGACCCAGTACTTC.

Details on this clone: One junction end disagrees with the germline gene, perhaps due to a read error. The rearrangement uses TRBV5-1 and TRBJ2-1, with 9 bases lining up with TRBD1. The CDR3 contains 14 residues. Germline V gene lookup returns CDR1 SGHRS and CDR2 YFSETQ. The CDR3 DNA is TGCGCCAGTAGGAAGTTTTCCCGGGACAGGGTTACAGTCTTC. Protein sequence: CASRKFSRDRVTVF.

The rearrangement uses TRBV11-2 and TRBJ2-7, with TRBD2 identical over 10 bases. The junction had 6 bases not matched to a gene; V was cut back by 5 bases and J by 5 bases. The CDR3 length is 14 residues. Germline lookup yields CDR1 SGHAT and CDR2 FQNNGV. DNA of the CDR3: TGTGCCAGCAGCCCAGCGGGGGGGCGTAACGAGCAGTACTTC. Its translation is CASSPAGGRNEQYF.

The chain couples TRBV10-2 to TRBJ2-5; D is unclear. CDR1 is WSHSY and CDR2 is SAAADI in the germline V gene. The CDR3 has 13 residues. The V and J ends lost 2 bases and 5 bases respectively, with 9 bases between them. The CDR3: CASSERARETQYF. The DNA of the CDR3 is TGCGCCAGCAGTGAGCGGGCTAGGGAGACCCAGTACTTC.

V gene TRBV5-4 combines with J gene TRBJ2-3; 8 positions match TRBD1. V shed 5 bases, J shed 4 bases, and the junction held 12 bases outside the gene matches. From germline, CDR1 is SGHNT and CDR2 YYREEE (reference sequence). The CDR3 has 16 amino acids. CDR3 nucleotides: TGTGCCAGCAGTACGACAGGGGCGTATAGGCCAGATACGCAGTATTTT. This codes for CASSTTGAYRPDTQYF. The full variable domain, its missing parts supplied by reference TRBV5-4 and TRBJ2-3, is ETGVTQSPTHLIKTRGQQVTLRCSSQSGHNTVSWYQQALGQGPQFIFQYYREEENGRGNFPPRFSGLQFPNYSSELNVNALELDDSALYLCASSTTGAYRPDTQYFGPGTRLTVL.

V and J are TRBV7-9 and TRBJ1-1, with 7 bases lining up with TRBD1. V lost 5 bases and J lost 4; bases outside the gene matches: 4. The CDR3 runs 13 residues. CDR1 is SEHNR, CDR2 FQNEAQ, per germline (reference sequence). In nucleotides, the CDR3 is TGTGCCAGCAGCCGACAGGGCGGCACTGAAGCTTTCTTT. Amino acids: CASSRQGGTEAFF.

The chain joins TRBV6-1 to TRBJ1-6; no clear D. The length of the CDR3 is 12 residues. The V end lost 7 bases, the J end lost 10 bases, and 11 bases lay between the germline ends. Germline assignment: CDR1 MNHNS and CDR2 SASEGT. The CDR3 sequence: CASKKVGSPLHF. CDR3 nucleotide sequence: TGTGCCAGCAAAAAAGTAGGCTCACCCCTCCACTTT.

The V call is TRBV5-1, the J call TRBJ2-3; 7 bases are shared with TRBD1. The ends lost 5 bases at V and 4 bases at J; junction bases unmatched: 10. CDR3 size: 15 residues. Germline V gene lookup returns CDR1 SGHRS and CDR2 YFSETQ. The CDR3 DNA reads as TGCGCCAGCAGTCGCGCAGGGGGTGAGGCAGATACGCAGTATTTT. It specifies CASSRAGGEADTQYF.

This chain connects TRBV27 to TRBJ2-1, with D maybe TRBD1 (5 bases). Germline V gives CDR1 MNHEY, CDR2 SMNVEV (reference sequence). The length of the CDR3 is 13 residues. V lost 5 bases to trimming and J lost 9 bases, with 14 bases between them. The CDR3 here is CASSTRVSGEQFF. CDR3 in DNA: TGTGCCAGCAGTACCAGGGTTTCGGGTGAGCAGTTCTTC.

This clone was seen just once. The chain is built from TRBV4-2 and TRBJ2-5; 8 bases align to TRBD2. Trimming took 2 bases from V and 2 from J; bases not matched to a gene: 7. Germline V gene lookup returns CDR1 LGHNA and CDR2 YNFKEQ. The CDR3 consists of 16 residues. Here the CDR3 DNA reads TGTGCCAGCAGCCAATCGATCGGGGGGGGACAAGAGACCCAGTACTTC. As protein: CASSQSIGGGQETQYF.

This clone occurred once. The CDR3 sequence is CASSASTNPNEKLFF. The CDR3 coding sequence is TGTGCCAGCAGCGCTAGTACTAACCCAAATGAAAAACTGTTTTTT. This sequence joins TRBV11-3 and TRBJ1-4, with unresolved D. CDR1 is SGHNT and CDR2 is YENEEA in the germline V gene. Trimming took 5 bases from V and 5 from J, leaving 15 bases between them. This CDR3 has 15 residues.

This rearrangement joins TRBV10-3 to TRBJ2-1; 10 bases line up with TRBD2. Germline CDR1 and CDR2: ENHRY and SYGVKD. V trimming: 3 bases; J trimming: 7 bases; junction bases outside the gene matches: 6. The CDR3 runs to 15 residues. CDR3 bases: TGTGCCATCAGTGATTACCAGCGGGGGGGAAATGAGCAGTTCTTC. Protein sequence: CAISDYQRGGNEQFF.

The V and J genes are TRBV4-2 and TRBJ1-1; no clear D. CDR1 and CDR2 (germline): LGHNA, YNFKEQ. V was pared by 4 bases and J by 3 bases, with 9 bases between. This CDR3 spans 13 amino acids. This chain's CDR3 is CASSPGPDTEAFF. The CDR3 DNA is TGTGCCAGCAGCCCCGGGCCTGACACTGAAGCTTTCTTT.

The chain uses TRBV7-2 and TRBJ1-2; TRBD1 matches at 9 bases. V shed 4 bases and J 8 bases; nucleotides not matched to a gene: 11. The germline CDR1 and CDR2 sequences are SGHTA and FQGNSA. The CDR3 contains 15 residues. CDR3 region: CASSSSAQGAGGYTF. DNA of the CDR3: TGTGCCAGCAGCTCCTCAGCACAGGGGGCAGGAGGCTACACCTTC.

The rearrangement links TRBV11-2 to TRBJ2-1; 7 nucleotides line up with TRBD1. The CDR3 covers 14 residues. V lost 4 bases and J lost 4; bases outside the gene matches: 4. The germline V gene encodes CDR1 SGHAT and CDR2 FQNNGV. The CDR3 region has the DNA TGTGCCAGCAGCTCGGCAGGGGGTTACAATGAGCAGTTCTTC. This encodes CASSSAGGYNEQFF.

This sequence joins TRBV29-1 and TRBJ2-1; D assignment may be TRBD1 or TRBD2 (7 bases each). The CDR3 runs 15 residues. The germline CDR1 and CDR2 sequences are SQVTM and ANQGSEA. Between the trimmed V and J ends, which lost 4 bases and 3 bases, there was a span of 16 bases. CDR3 sequence reads: CSVGAQGGLYNEQFF. CDR3 in DNA: TGCAGCGTTGGGGCTCAGGGGGGGCTCTACAATGAGCAGTTCTTC.

J is TRBJ2-2 and V is TRBV6-1; the D is unclear. Germline assignment: CDR1 MNHNS and CDR2 SASEGT. Deletions cut 7 bases from V and 2 bases from J, with 11 bases between. CDR3 length equals 14 residues. DNA for the CDR3: TGTGCCAGCACTTTCGGATTCAACACCGGGGAGCTGTTTTTT. Protein product: CASTFGFNTGELFF.

The genes are TRBV29-1 and TRBJ2-6, with D perhaps being TRBD1 or TRBD2 (5 bases each). This CDR3 contains 14 residues. Trimming took 3 bases from V and 4 from J, leaving 10 bases between them. Germline assignment: CDR1 SQVTM and CDR2 ANQGSEA. CDR3 in DNA: TGCAGCGTTGATGGGGGAACCGGGGCCAACGTCCTGACTTTC. It yields the protein CSVDGGTGANVLTF.

This chain connects TRBV4-2 to TRBJ1-2; weak D call: TRBD1 (5 bases). The CDR3 length is 15 residues. Trimming cost V 4 bases and J 2 bases, with 14 bases left between them. From germline, CDR1 is LGHNA and CDR2 YNFKEQ. The CDR3 coding sequence is TGTGCCAGCAGCCGGGACCACTACTCGAACTATGGCTACACCTTC. This codes for CASSRDHYSNYGYTF.

The chain recombines TRBV27 with TRBJ2-1; 12 bases match TRBD2. Germline CDR1 and CDR2: MNHEY and SMNVEV (reference sequence). Losses at the gene ends were 6 bases for V and 0 bases for J; bases not matched to a gene: 9. This CDR3 region has 18 residues. The DNA of the CDR3 is TGTGCCAGCAGCGAACTAGCGGGGGGCTTCAGCTCCTACAATGAGCAGTTCTTC. Translated: CASSELAGGFSSYNEQFF.

The chain joins TRBV6-1 to TRBJ1-4, with 7 positions matching TRBD1. Germline trimming cut 2 bases from V and 6 bases from J; bases unmatched to any gene: 6. The CDR3 consists of 15 residues. The V gene's germline CDR1 is MNHNS and CDR2 SASEGT. This chain's CDR3 is CASSESWGTDEKLFF. CDR3 bases: TGTGCCAGCAGTGAATCTTGGGGGACAGATGAAAAACTGTTTTTT.

The rearrangement joins TRBV30 to TRBJ2-7, with 8 bases lining up with TRBD1. With 5 bases clipped from V and 5 bases from J, the junction kept 11 bases outside the gene matches. Germline V gene lookup returns CDR1 GTSNPN and CDR2 SVGIG (reference sequence). The CDR3 contains 14 residues. In DNA form, the CDR3 reads TGTGCCTGGGGCGAGGACAGGGTGGGGAACGAGCAGTACTTC. The encoded protein is CAWGEDRVGNEQYF.

V gene TRBV14 combines with J gene TRBJ2-5; unclear D gene. CDR1 and CDR2 from the germline V gene are SGHDN and FVKESK. The CDR3 sequence is 17 residues long. Trimming took off 3 bases at V and 0 bases at J, with 17 bases between the two ends. Here the CDR3 reads CASSQGYTFQYQETQYF. In DNA, the CDR3 is TGTGCCAGCAGCCAGGGATATACATTCCAGTACCAAGAGACCCAGTACTTC. The whole variable domain, filled in from reference TRBV14 and TRBJ2-5, reads EAGVTQFPSHSVIEKGQTVTLRCDPISGHDNLYWYRRVMGKEIKFLLHFVKESKQDESGMPNNRFLAERTGGTYSTLKVQPAELEDSGVYFCASSQGYTFQYQETQYFGPGTRLLVL.

As regards this clone: The sample carries other DNA sequences with the same CDR3. This chain links TRBV18 with TRBJ2-5, with D maybe TRBD2 (6 bases). V lost 3 bases, J lost 2 bases, and 13 bases lay in between. CDR1 is KGHSH, CDR2 LQKENI, per germline. The CDR3 sequence is 15 residues long. Written as DNA, the CDR3 is TGTGCCAGCTCACCCATCGGAGGGACGCAAGAGACCCAGTACTTC. The encoded protein is CASSPIGGTQETQYF.